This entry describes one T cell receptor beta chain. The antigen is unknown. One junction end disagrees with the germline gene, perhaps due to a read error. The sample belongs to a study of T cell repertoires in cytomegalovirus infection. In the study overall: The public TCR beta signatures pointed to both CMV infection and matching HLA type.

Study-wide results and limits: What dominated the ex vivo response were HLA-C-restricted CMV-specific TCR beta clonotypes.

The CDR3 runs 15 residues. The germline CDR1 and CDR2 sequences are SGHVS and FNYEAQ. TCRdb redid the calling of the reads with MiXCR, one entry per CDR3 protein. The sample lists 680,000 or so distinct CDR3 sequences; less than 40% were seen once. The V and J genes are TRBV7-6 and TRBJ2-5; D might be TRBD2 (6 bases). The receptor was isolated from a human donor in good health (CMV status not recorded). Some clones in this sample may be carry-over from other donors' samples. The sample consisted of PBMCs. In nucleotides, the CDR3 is TGTGCCAGCAGAAGGACGGAGGGGCCTCAAGAGACCCAGTGCTTC. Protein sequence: CASRRTEGPQETQCF.